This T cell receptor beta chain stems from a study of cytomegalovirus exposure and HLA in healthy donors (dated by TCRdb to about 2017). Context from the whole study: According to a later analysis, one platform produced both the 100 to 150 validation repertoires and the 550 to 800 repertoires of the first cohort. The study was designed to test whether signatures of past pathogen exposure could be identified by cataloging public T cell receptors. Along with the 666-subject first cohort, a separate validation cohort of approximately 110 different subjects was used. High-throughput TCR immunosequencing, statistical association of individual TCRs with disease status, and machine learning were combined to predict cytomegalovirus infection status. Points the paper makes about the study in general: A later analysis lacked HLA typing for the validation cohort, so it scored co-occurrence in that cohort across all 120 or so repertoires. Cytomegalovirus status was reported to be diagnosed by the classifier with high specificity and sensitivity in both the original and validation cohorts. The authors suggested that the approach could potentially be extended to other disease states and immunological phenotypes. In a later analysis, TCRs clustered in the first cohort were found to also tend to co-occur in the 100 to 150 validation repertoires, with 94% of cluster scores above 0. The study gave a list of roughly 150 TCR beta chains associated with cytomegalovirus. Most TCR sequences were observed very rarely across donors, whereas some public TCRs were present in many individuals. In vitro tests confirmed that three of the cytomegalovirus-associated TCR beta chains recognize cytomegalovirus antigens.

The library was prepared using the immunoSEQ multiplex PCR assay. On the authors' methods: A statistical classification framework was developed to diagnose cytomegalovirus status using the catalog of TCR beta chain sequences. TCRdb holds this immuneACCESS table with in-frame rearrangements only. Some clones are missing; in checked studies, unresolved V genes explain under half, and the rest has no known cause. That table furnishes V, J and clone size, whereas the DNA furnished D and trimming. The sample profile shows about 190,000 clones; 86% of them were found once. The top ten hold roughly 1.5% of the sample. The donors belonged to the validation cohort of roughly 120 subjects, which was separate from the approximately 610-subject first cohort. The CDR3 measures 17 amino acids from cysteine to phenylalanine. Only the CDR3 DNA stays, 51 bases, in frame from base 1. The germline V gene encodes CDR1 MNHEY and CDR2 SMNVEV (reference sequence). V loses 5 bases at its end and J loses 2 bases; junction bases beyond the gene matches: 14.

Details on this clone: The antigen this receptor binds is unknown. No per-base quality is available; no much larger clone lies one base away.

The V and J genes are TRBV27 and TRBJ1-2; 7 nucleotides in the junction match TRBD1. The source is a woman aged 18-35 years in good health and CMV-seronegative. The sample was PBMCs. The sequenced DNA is TGTGCCAGCAGTCCCGAGGGGGCACGGGTCGTCAACTATGGCTACACCTTC. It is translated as CASSPEGARVVNYGYTF.